A few counts support the clone carrying this TCR beta chain. As yet, its antigen is unknown. PCR amplification relied on 60 Vbeta primers (plus 13 Jbeta primers). Sequencing was performed with immunoSEQ multiplex PCR; in TCRdb, only in-frame clones are kept and a portion is missing. The table records 100,000 to 120,000 clones, roughly 70% of them present only once. This record comes from a study of cytomegalovirus exposure and HLA in healthy donors. Turning to the study itself: Ancestry clustering placed 70% to 90% of around 400 genotyped donors in the Caucasian-associated cluster.

Whole-study findings and limits: Earlier analysis looked at TCR beta V segments, and most were productive about 87% or about 30% of the time. The authors considered a cluster of highly shared sequence variants likely to be a sequencing artifact. In terms of immune exposure information, only CMV serostatus was available.

CDR3 length equals 14 residues. Per the germline V gene, CDR1 is SGHNT and CDR2 is YYREEE (reference sequence). The V gene end was trimmed by 2 bases and the J gene end by 13 bases; junction bases not matched to a gene: 11. This chain links TRBV5-4 with TRBJ1-4; 7 nucleotides agree with TRBD1. Source material: PBMCs. The receptor was derived from a man between 18 and 29 years old in good health and CMV-seropositive. CDR3 coding DNA: TGTGCCAGCAGCTTTAAGGGGACAGCAGCCCGACTGTTTTTT. Translated, it gives CASSFKGTAARLFF. The variable domain in full, completed from reference TRBV5-4 and TRBJ1-4, reads ETGVTQSPTHLIKTRGQQVTLRCSSQSGHNTVSWYQQALGQGPQFIFQYYREEENGRGNFPPRFSGLQFPNYSSELNVNALELDDSALYLCASSFKGTAARLFFGSGTQLSVL.